This T cell receptor (beta chain) derives from a study of cytomegalovirus exposure and HLA in healthy donors. The germline gives CDR1 MDHEN, CDR2 SYDVKM. Unmatched junction bases numbered 9, after V lost 2 bases and J lost 8 bases. This CDR3 contains 16 residues. The assay was immunoSEQ multiplex PCR, and TCRdb's table has in-frame clones only and misses some. Here the sample spans roughly 100,000 clones, around 86% being singletons. This sequence originates from a woman younger than 35 in good health and CMV-seropositive. The sample taken for sequencing was PBMCs. The chain employs TRBV28 and TRBJ1-4; 9 bases line up with TRBD1. The CDR3 DNA sequence: TGTGCCAGCAGTTTACCACAGGGGGCCTTAAGGGAAAAACTGTTTTTT. Its translation is CASSLPQGALREKLFF.